This entry lists 6 T cell receptor beta chains sequenced from one sample in a study of Ad26.COV2.S vaccination and SARS-CoV-2 variants. As to treatment: some 19 received Ad26.COV2.S at low or high dose, single or two shots; roughly five received placebo; per-sample allocation not given. Samples analyzed were those drawn on day 63 after the first vaccine or placebo injection. Generated by immunoSEQ multiplex PCR, the TCRdb table keeps only in-frame clones and is missing some. The table shows around 240,000 clones, with approximately 88% occurring only once. Source: peripheral blood, taken in a trial of Ad26.COV2.S vaccine versus placebo. The receptors originated from a person between 18 and 59 years old who received the Ad26.COV2.S COVID-19 vaccine or a placebo.

The genes are TRBV27 and TRBJ2-3; D is unclear. V was cut by 4 bases and J by 2 bases, with 16 bases left in between. CDR1 and CDR2 from the germline V gene are MNHEY and SMNVEV (reference sequence). This CDR3 has 16 amino acids. The CDR3 loop is CASSWAASLPTDTQYF. The DNA of the CDR3 is TGTGCCAGCAGTTGGGCGGCGTCTCTCCCCACAGATACGCAGTATTTT.

For this clone: At one end, the junction sequence differs from germline, possibly due to a read error. V gene TRBV9 combines with J gene TRBJ2-7; 8 bases are a match to TRBD2. Germline CDR1 and CDR2: SGDLS and YYNGEE. The CDR3 covers 16 residues. The chain's CDR3 is CASSPGGGRAYYEQYF. Here the CDR3 DNA reads TGCGCCAGCAGCCCGGGGGGGGGCAGGGCCTACTACGAGCAGTACTTC.

The V and J genes are TRBV15 and TRBJ1-5; no reliable D call. Germline lookup yields CDR1 LNHNV and CDR2 YYDKDF (reference sequence). The length of the CDR3 is 17 residues. Trimming took off 0 bases at V and 0 bases at J, with 12 bases between the two ends. In DNA form, the CDR3 reads TGTGCCACCAGCAGAGATAGCGTACGGAGTAGCAATCAGCCCCAGCATTTT. This codes for CATSRDSVRSSNQPQHF.

The rearrangement joins TRBV27 to TRBJ2-7; 7 positions match TRBD2. Germline CDR1 is MNHEY and CDR2 is SMNVEV (reference sequence). CDR3 length equals 16 residues. V lost 3 bases, J lost 6 bases, and 14 bases stayed unmatched. CDR3 loop: CASSFSGLVPLSEQYF. CDR3 bases: TGTGCCAGCAGTTTCTCCGGACTAGTCCCCCTATCCGAGCAGTACTTC.

J is TRBJ1-6 and V is TRBV9; TRBD1 matches at 7 bases. The germline gives CDR1 SGDLS, CDR2 YYNGEE. There are 14 residues in the CDR3. J lost 8 bases, V lost 2 bases, and 4 bases had no gene match. The CDR3 here is CASSVRDSYSPLHF. CDR3 DNA: TGTGCCAGCAGCGTCCGGGACAGTTATTCACCCCTCCACTTT.

J is TRBJ2-4 and V is TRBV28; 7 bases are shared with TRBD1. With V trimmed by 6 bases and J by 4 bases, 6 bases remained unmatched. This CDR3 is 14 amino acids long. Germline V gives CDR1 MDHEN, CDR2 SYDVKM. CDR3 in DNA: TGTGCCAGCAGGGAAACGGGACAGAAAAACATTCAGTACTTC. This codes for CASRETGQKNIQYF.